Each of the 2 T cell receptor beta chains below was sequenced from the same sample in a study of monozygotic twins with inflammatory bowel disease. TCRdb reanalyzed the 5' RACE reads and collapses them to one entry per CDR3 protein, without DNA. The listing records about 160,000 distinct CDR3 sequences. The sequencing sample was made of blood. All receptors come from a human donor with ulcerative colitis or Crohn's disease, or a healthy co-twin of an affected twin (not recorded which).

The chain couples TRBV12-3 or TRBV12-4 to TRBJ2-2. This CDR3 is 14 amino acids long. CDR3: CASSLLRIHGELFF.

The gene calls are TRBV5-1 and TRBJ2-2; lacking DNA, the TRBD1 call made by TCRdb goes unchecked. Germline CDR1 is SGHRS and CDR2 is YFSETQ. The CDR3 is 15 residues long. The CDR3: CASSWGDRNTGELFF. Full variable domain (outside the CDR3, taken from reference TRBV5-1 and TRBJ2-2): KAGVTQTPRYLIKTRGQQVTLSCSPISGHRSVSWYQQTPGQGLQFLFEYFSETQRNKGNFPGRFSGRQFSNSRSEMNVSTLELGDSALYLCASSWGDRNTGELFFGEGSRLTVL.